This T cell receptor (beta chain) originates from a study of blood T cell repertoires in COVID-19. Study-wide background: Acute-phase and convalescent COVID-19 samples originated in the United States, Italy and Spain. Sample material is recorded as cDNA or gDNA derived from T cells, B-cell-depleted T cells, or PBMCs.

The J segment lost 0 bases and the V segment lost 4 bases, leaving 10 bases of the junction unmatched. This CDR3 is built from 19 residues. Germline CDR1 and CDR2: LNHDA and SQIVND (reference sequence). This clone was picked up one time. As processed by the authors: Estimated nucleated cell counts came from reference gene primer amplification. TCRdb's copy holds only in-frame clones and misses some; the assay was immunoSEQ multiplex PCR. V and J calls and clone size come straight from that table; D and trimming were deduced from the DNA. The repertoire has about 110,000 clones, 88% of them found once; the top ten carry over 3%.

The TCR originated in a woman aged 45 to 65 with acute or convalescent COVID-19. The V call is TRBV19, the J call TRBJ2-6; 9 bases match TRBD1. Sequenced material: peripheral blood. CDR3 protein: CASSSLRQGGPSGANVLTF. Here the CDR3 DNA reads TGTGCCAGTAGTAGCCTCCGACAGGGGGGGCCCTCTGGGGCCAACGTCCTGACTTTC.